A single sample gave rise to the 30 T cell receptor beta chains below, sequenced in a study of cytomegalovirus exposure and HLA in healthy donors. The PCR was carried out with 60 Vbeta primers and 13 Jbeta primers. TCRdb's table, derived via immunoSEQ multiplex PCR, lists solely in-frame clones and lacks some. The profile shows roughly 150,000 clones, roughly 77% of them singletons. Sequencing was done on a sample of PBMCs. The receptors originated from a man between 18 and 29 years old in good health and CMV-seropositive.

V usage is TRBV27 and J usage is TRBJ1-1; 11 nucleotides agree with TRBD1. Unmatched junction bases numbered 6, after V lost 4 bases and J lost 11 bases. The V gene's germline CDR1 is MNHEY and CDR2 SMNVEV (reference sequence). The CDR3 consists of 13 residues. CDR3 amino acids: CASSSGTGGQAFF. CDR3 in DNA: TGTGCCAGCAGTTCCGGGACAGGGGGACAGGCTTTCTTT.

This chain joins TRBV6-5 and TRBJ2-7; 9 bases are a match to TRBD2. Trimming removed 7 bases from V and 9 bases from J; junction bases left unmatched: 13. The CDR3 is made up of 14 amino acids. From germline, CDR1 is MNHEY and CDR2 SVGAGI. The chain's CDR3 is CASKEGVAGVRQYF. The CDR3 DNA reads TGTGCCAGCAAAGAGGGGGTAGCGGGAGTCCGGCAGTACTTC.

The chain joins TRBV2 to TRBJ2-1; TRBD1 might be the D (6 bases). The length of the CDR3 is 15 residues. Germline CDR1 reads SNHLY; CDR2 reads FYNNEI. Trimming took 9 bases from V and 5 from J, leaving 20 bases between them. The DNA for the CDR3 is TGTGCCAGGACACGGGACAACTTAAACAACAATGAGCAGTTCTTC. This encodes CARTRDNLNNNEQFF. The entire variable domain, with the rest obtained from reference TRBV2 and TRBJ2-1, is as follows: EPEVTQTPSHQVTQMGQEVILRCVPISNHLYFYWYRQILGQKVEFLVSFYNNEISEKSEIFDDQFSVERPDGSNFTLKIRSTKLEDSAMYFCARTRDNLNNNEQFFGPGTRLTVL.

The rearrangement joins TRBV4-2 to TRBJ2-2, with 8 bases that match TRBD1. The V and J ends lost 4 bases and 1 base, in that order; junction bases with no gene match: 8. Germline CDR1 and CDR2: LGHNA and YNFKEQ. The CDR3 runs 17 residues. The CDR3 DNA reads TGTGCCAGCAGCCGGGGGGCCGGGACAGGGAACACCGGGGAGCTGTTTTTT. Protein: CASSRGAGTGNTGELFF.

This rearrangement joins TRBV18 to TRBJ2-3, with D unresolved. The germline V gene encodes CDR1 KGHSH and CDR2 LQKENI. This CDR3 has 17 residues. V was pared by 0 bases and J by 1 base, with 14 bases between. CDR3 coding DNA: TGTGCCAGCTCACCACCCCCCGATGAGCGCCGCACAGATACGCAGTATTTT. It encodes CASSPPPDERRTDTQYF.

This chain's CDR3 is CASSLRGAGGPNEQFF. The CDR3 DNA reads TGTGCCAGCAGCTTACGGGGAGCGGGAGGGCCCAATGAGCAGTTCTTC. The gene calls are TRBV13 and TRBJ2-1, with 10 bases matching TRBD2. The V gene's germline CDR1 is PRHDT and CDR2 FYEKMQ (reference sequence). Trimming at V came to 2 bases and at J to 6 bases, leaving 7 bases not matched to a gene. CDR3 length: 16 residues.

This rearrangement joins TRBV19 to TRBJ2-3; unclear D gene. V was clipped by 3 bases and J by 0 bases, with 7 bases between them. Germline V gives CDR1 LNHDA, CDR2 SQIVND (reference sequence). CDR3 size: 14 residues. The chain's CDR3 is CASSIVASTDTQYF. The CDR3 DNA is TGTGCCAGTAGTATTGTAGCTAGCACAGATACGCAGTATTTT.

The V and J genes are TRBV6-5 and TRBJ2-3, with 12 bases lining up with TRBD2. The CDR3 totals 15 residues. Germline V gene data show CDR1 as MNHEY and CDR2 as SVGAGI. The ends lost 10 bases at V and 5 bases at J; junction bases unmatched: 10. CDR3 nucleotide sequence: TGTGCCACCGCCTCTAGCGGGAGGGGTTTAGATACGCAGTATTTT. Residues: CATASSGRGLDTQYF.

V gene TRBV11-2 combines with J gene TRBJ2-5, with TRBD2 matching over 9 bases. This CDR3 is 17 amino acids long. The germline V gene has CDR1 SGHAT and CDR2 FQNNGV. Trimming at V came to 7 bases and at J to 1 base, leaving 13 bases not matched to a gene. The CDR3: CASIHGGRGRSQETQYF. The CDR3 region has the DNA TGTGCCAGCATACATGGCGGGAGGGGTCGGTCCCAAGAGACCCAGTACTTC.

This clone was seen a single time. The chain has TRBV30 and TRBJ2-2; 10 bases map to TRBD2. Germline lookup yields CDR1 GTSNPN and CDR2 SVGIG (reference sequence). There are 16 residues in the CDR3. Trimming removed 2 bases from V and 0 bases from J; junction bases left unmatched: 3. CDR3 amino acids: CAWSPLAGTNTGELFF. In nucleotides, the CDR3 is TGTGCCTGGAGTCCACTAGCGGGGACGAACACCGGGGAGCTGTTTTTT. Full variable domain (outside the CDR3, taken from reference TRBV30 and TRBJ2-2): SQTIHQWPATLVQPVGSPLSLECTVEGTSNPNLYWYRQAAGRGLQLLFYSVGIGQISSEVPQNLSASRPQDRQFILSSKKLLLSDSGFYLCAWSPLAGTNTGELFFGEGSRLTVL.

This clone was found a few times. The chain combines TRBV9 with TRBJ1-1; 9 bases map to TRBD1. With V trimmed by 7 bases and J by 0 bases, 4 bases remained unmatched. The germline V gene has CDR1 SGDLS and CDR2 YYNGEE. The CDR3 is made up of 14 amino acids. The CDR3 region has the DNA TGTGCCAGCTCCCGGACAGGGGTGAACACTGAAGCTTTCTTT. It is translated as CASSRTGVNTEAFF.

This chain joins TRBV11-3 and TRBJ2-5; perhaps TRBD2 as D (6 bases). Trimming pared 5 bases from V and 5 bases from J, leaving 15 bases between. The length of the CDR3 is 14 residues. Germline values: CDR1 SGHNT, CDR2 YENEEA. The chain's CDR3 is CASSLRGGTETQYF. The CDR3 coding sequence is TGTGCCAGCAGCCTCCGTGGGGGGACGGAGACCCAGTACTTC. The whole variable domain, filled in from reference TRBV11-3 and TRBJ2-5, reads EAGVVQSPRYKIIEKKQPVAFWCNPISGHNTLYWYLQNLGQGPELLIRYENEEAVDDSQLPKDRFSAERLKGVDSTLKIQPAELGDSAVYLCASSLRGGTETQYFGPGTRLLVL.

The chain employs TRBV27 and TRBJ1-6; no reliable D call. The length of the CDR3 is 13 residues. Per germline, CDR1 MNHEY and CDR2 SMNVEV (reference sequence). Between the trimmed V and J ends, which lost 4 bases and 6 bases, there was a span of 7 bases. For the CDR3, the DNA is TGTGCCAGCAGTTCCACACCTAATTCACCCCTCCACTTT. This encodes CASSSTPNSPLHF.

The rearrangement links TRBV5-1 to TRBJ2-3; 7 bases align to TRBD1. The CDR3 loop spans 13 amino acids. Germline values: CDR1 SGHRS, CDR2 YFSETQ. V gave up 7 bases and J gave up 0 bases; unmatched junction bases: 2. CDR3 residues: CASGQASTDTQYF. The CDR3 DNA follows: TGCGCCAGCGGACAGGCTAGCACAGATACGCAGTATTTT.

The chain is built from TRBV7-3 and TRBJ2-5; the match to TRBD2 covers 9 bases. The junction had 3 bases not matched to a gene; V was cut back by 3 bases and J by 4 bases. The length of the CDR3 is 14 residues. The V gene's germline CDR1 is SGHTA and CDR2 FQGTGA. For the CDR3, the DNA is TGTGCCAGCAGCTTTAGCGGGAGAGGAGAGACCCAGTACTTC. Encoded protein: CASSFSGRGETQYF.

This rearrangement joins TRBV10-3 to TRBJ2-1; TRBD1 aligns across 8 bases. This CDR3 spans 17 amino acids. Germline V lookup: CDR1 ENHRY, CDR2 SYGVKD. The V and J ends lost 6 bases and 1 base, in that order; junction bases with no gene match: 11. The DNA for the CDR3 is TGTGCCATCAGGGGGGAACCTCGGACAGGGTCCTACAATGAGCAGTTCTTC. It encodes CAIRGEPRTGSYNEQFF.

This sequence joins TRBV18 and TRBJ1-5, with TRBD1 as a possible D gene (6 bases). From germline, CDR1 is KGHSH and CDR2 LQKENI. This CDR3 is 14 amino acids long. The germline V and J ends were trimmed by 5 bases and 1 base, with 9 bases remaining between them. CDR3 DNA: TGTGCCAGCTCATCAACAGGGAGCAATCAGCCCCAGCATTTT. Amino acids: CASSSTGSNQPQHF.

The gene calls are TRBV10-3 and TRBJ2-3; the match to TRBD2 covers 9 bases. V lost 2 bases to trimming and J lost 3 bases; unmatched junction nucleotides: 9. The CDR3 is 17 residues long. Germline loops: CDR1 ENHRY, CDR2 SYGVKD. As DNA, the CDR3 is TGTGCCATCAGTGAGATGGTAGCGGGAGATGGTACAGATACGCAGTATTTT. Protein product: CAISEMVAGDGTDTQYF.

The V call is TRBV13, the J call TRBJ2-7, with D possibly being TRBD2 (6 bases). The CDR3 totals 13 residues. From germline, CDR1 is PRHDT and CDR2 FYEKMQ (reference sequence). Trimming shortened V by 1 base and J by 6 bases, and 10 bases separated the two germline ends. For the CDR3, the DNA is TGTGCCAGCAGCTTAGTGGGGGGAGGCGAGCAGTACTTC. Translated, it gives CASSLVGGGEQYF.

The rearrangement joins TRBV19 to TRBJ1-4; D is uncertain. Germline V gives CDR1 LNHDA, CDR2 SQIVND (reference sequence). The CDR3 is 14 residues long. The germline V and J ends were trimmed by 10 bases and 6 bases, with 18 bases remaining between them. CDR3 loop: CATQAGIIDEKLFF. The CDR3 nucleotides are TGTGCCACCCAAGCAGGAATTATCGATGAAAAACTGTTTTTT.

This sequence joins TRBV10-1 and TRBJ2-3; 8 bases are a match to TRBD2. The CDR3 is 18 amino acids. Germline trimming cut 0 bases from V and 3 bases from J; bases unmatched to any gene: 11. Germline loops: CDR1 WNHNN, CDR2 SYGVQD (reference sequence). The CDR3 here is CASSESKAGVSVTDTQYF. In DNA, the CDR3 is TGCGCCAGCAGTGAGTCAAAAGCGGGAGTTTCTGTTACAGATACGCAGTATTTT.

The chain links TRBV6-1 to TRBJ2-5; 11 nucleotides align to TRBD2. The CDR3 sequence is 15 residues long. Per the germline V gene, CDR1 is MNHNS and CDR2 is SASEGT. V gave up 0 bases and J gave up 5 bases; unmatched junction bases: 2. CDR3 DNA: TGTGCCAGCAGTGAAGCTAGCGGGAGGGCCGAGACCCAGTACTTC. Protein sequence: CASSEASGRAETQYF.

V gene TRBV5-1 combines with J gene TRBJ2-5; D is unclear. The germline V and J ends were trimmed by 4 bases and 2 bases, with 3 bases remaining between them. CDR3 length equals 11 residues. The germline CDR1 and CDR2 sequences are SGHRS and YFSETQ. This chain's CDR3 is CASSAQETQYF. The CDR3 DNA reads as TGCGCCAGCAGCGCGCAAGAGACCCAGTACTTC.

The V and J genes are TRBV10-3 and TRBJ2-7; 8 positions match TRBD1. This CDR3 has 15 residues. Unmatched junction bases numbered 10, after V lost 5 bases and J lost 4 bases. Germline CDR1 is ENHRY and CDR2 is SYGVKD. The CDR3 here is CAISTTGTGLYEQYF. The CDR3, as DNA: TGTGCCATCAGTACGACCGGGACAGGCCTATACGAGCAGTACTTC.

The CDR3 is CAWSGIPLAGPEQYF. The CDR3 DNA is TGTGCCTGGAGTGGAATCCCTCTGGCAGGGCCCGAGCAGTACTTC. The V call is TRBV30, the J call TRBJ2-7, with a tentative D call TRBD1 (5 bases). CDR3 length: 15 amino acids. Trimming stripped 1 base from V and 6 bases from J, with 19 bases between. CDR1 and CDR2 (germline): GTSNPN, SVGIG (reference sequence).

The CDR3: CASSRGLAVEQYF. CDR3 sequence (DNA): TGTGCCAGCAGCCGGGGACTAGCGGTCGAGCAGTACTTC. The V call is TRBV11-2, the J call TRBJ2-7; 11 bases map to TRBD2. The germline CDR1 and CDR2 sequences are SGHAT and FQNNGV. V was pared by 5 bases and J by 6 bases, with 3 bases of the junction left unmatched. The CDR3 covers 13 residues. Looking up the rest from reference TRBV11-2 and TRBJ2-7 gives the full variable domain: EAGVAQSPRYKIIEKRQSVAFWCNPISGHATLYWYQQILGQGPKLLIQFQNNGVVDDSQLPKDRFSAERLKGVDSTLKIQPAKLEDSAVYLCASSRGLAVEQYFGPGTRLTVT.

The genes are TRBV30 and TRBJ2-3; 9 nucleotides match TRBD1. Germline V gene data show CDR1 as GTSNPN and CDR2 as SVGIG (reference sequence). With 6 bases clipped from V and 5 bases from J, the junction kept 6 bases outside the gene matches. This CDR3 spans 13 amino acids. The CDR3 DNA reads TGTGCCTGCCACAGGGGGCAAGGAGATACGCAGTATTTT. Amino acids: CACHRGQGDTQYF.

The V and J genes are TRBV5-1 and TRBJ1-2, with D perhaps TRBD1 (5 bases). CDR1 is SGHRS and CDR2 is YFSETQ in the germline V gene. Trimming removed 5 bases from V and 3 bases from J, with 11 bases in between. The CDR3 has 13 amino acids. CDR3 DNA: TGCGCCAGCAGGGCGGGGGGTGACTATGGCTACACCTTC. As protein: CASRAGGDYGYTF.

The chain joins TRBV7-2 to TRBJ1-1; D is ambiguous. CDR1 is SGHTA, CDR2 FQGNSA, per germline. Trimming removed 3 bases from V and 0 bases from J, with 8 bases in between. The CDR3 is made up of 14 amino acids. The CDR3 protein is CASSFPTVNTEAFF. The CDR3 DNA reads TGTGCCAGCAGCTTCCCAACGGTGAACACTGAAGCTTTCTTT. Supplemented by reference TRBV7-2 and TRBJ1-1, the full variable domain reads GAGVSQSPSNKVTEKGKDVELRCDPISGHTALYWYRQSLGQGLEFLIYFQGNSAPDKSGLPSDRFSAERTGGSVSTLTIQRTQQEDSAVYLCASSFPTVNTEAFFGQGTRLTVV.

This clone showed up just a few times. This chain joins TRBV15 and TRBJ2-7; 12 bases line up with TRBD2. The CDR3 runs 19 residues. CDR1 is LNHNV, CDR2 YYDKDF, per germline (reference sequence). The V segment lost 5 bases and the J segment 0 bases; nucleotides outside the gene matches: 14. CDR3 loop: CATSSDGGLAGGISYEQYF. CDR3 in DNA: TGTGCCACCAGCTCGGACGGGGGGCTAGCGGGAGGGATCTCCTACGAGCAGTACTTC.